Listed below are T cell receptor beta chains from one sample, sequenced in a study of post-analysis software for immune sequencing data. TCRdb reprocessed the PCR reads with MiXCR, giving one entry per CDR3 protein. The data contain hundreds of thousands of distinct CDR3 sequences, 59% of them singletons. The specimen sequenced was blood. The receptors originated from a girl aged 2-10 years with multiple sclerosis. Both conserved end residues are part of each CDR3. The D gene is left open where the match is weak. Only part of the rows carry a size: once, few, many, or a class if the clone is expanded.

CDR3 | DNA | size | V | D | J
CASAEGGETQYF | TGTGCCAGCGCAGAGGGAGGGGAGACCCAGTACTTC | . | TRBV12-3/TRBV12-4 | TRBD2 | TRBJ2-5
CASSLVGQGVDNEQFF | TGCGCCAGCAGCTTGGTTGGTCAGGGGGTAGACAATGAGCAGTTCTTC | few | TRBV5-1 | TRBD1 | TRBJ2-1
CASSFGTSAYEQYF | TGTGCCAGCAGTTTTGGGACTAGCGCCTACGAGCAGTACTTC | few | TRBV12-3/TRBV12-4 | TRBD2 | TRBJ2-7
CASSYRVGGELFF | TGTGCCAGCAGTTACAGGGTGGGCGGGGAGCTGTTTTTT | . | TRBV6-5 | . | TRBJ2-2
CASSVLGNEQFF | TGTGCCAGCAGCGTTCTTGGTAATGAGCAGTTCTTC | few | TRBV7-3 | . | TRBJ2-1
CSARDLPGWDREQFF | TGCAGTGCTAGAGATTTGCCAGGGTGGGATAGGGAGCAGTTCTTC | . | TRBV20-1 | . | TRBJ2-1
CSATMTNTLSTDTQYF | TGCAGTGCTACTATGACTAACACACTAAGCACAGATACGCAGTATTTT | . | TRBV20-1 | . | TRBJ2-3
CASALGLNTGELFF | TGTGCCAGCGCACTGGGGCTGAACACCGGGGAGCTGTTTTTT | few | TRBV9 | . | TRBJ2-2
CASSLLAALGDTQYF | TGTGCCAGCAGCTTACTAGCGGCGCTAGGCGATACGCAGTATTTT | once | TRBV7-2 | TRBD2 | TRBJ2-3
CSARRLAGSYNEQFF | TGCAGTGCTAGACGACTAGCGGGCTCCTACAATGAGCAGTTCTTC | . | TRBV20-1 | TRBD2 | TRBJ2-1
CSVPAGATAGEQFF | TGCAGCGTTCCAGCAGGAGCGACTGCCGGTGAGCAGTTCTTC | . | TRBV29-1 | . | TRBJ2-1
CSAGDGCEQYF | TGCAGTGCTGGGGACGGCTGCGAGCAGTACTTC | . | TRBV20-1 | . | TRBJ2-7
CSARPRAGGRGEQFF | TGCAGTGCTAGGCCCCGAGCGGGGGGACGAGGAGAGCAGTTCTTC | . | TRBV20-1 | TRBD2 | TRBJ2-1
CASSLEWRGGLWDTQYF | TGTGCCAGCAGCTTGGAATGGCGGGGGGGCCTTTGGGATACGCAGTATTTT | . | TRBV5-5 | TRBD2 | TRBJ2-3
CASSVDRAGANVLTF | TGCGCCAGCAGCGTAGACAGGGCTGGGGCCAACGTCCTGACTTTC | . | TRBV5-1 | TRBD1 | TRBJ2-6
CASSLFRAGAYEQYF | TGTGCCAGCAGCTTATTTCGCGCAGGGGCCTACGAGCAGTACTTC | once | TRBV7-9 | . | TRBJ2-7
CSAYPTGVNGYTF | TGCAGTGCTTACCCTACAGGGGTGAATGGCTACACCTTC | . | TRBV20-1 | TRBD1 | TRBJ1-2
CASSFQGAEDNEQFF | TGTGCCAGCAGCTTTCAGGGGGCTGAAGACAATGAGCAGTTCTTC | . | TRBV7-3 | TRBD1 | TRBJ2-1
CASSLAWVETQYF | TGTGCCAGCAGCTTGGCATGGGTGGAGACCCAGTACTTC | . | TRBV5-5 | . | TRBJ2-5
CSARTVLSDNSPLHF | TGCAGTGCTAGAACCGTCCTCTCGGATAATTCACCCCTCCACTTT | . | TRBV20-1 | . | TRBJ1-6
CSACHRGDTEAFF | TGCAGTGCTTGTCACAGGGGAGACACTGAAGCTTTCTTT | . | TRBV20-1 | TRBD1 | TRBJ1-1
CASSLMRQDWSSYNEQFF | TGTGCCAGCAGCTTAATGCGGCAGGATTGGAGCTCCTACAATGAGCAGTTCTTC | . | TRBV11-2 | . | TRBJ2-1
CASRPTDRCLYYNEQFF | TGTGCCAGCAGACCAACCGATCGCTGCCTTTACTACAATGAGCAGTTCTTC | few | TRBV6-1 | . | TRBJ2-1
CAWSVRRAQTYNEQFF | TGTGCCTGGAGTGTCAGGAGGGCCCAAACTTACAATGAGCAGTTCTTC | . | TRBV30 | . | TRBJ2-1
CASSSGQGAADTQYF | TGTGCCAGCAGCTCTGGACAGGGGGCAGCAGATACGCAGTATTTT | . | TRBV7-9 | TRBD1 | TRBJ2-3
CASSLSGLSYEQYF | TGTGCCAGCAGCTTATCGGGTCTCTCCTACGAGCAGTACTTC | . | TRBV7-3 | . | TRBJ2-7
CASSYGDRVLLAKNIQYF | TGTGCCAGCAGCTATGGGGATCGAGTCCTACTAGCCAAAAACATTCAGTACTTC | . | TRBV12-3/TRBV12-4 | . | TRBJ2-4
CSAPTGLELFF | TGCAGTGCGCCTACAGGCCTTGAACTGTTTTTT | . | TRBV20-1 | . | TRBJ1-4
CASSYHRGDEGQHIQYF | TGCGCCAGCAGCTACCACAGGGGGGATGAGGGGCAGCACATTCAGTACTTC | . | TRBV5-1 | TRBD1 | TRBJ2-4
CASSGRDSGGETQYF | TGTGCCAGCAGCGGGCGGGACTCAGGGGGCGAGACCCAGTACTTC | . | TRBV9 | TRBD1 | TRBJ2-5
CASSLLPGQGIYGYTF | TGTGCCAGCAGCCTCCTACCGGGACAGGGGATTTATGGCTACACCTTC | few | TRBV12-3/TRBV12-4 | TRBD1 | TRBJ1-2
CASIRTDTQYF | TGCGCCAGTATACGCACAGATACGCAGTATTTT | . | TRBV5-1 | . | TRBJ2-3
CASGLLAGGGSYEQYF | TGTGCCAGCGGCTTATTAGCGGGAGGCGGCAGCTACGAGCAGTACTTC | . | TRBV5-5 | TRBD2 | TRBJ2-7
CASSSGTRMNTEAFF | TGTGCCAGCAGTAGCGGGACCCGCATGAACACTGAAGCTTTCTTT | . | TRBV12-3/TRBV12-4 | . | TRBJ1-1
CASSLGLGYTF | TGCGCCAGCAGCTTGGGGCTGGGCTACACCTTC | . | TRBV5-1 | . | TRBJ1-2
CSVETEEGYEQYF | TGCAGCGTTGAAACAGAAGAGGGCTACGAGCAGTACTTC | few | TRBV29-1 | . | TRBJ2-7
CASSWATVQDTEAFF | TGCGCCAGCAGCTGGGCGACAGTTCAAGACACTGAAGCTTTCTTT | few | TRBV5-1 | . | TRBJ1-1
CASSLAQGGSPLHF | TGTGCCAGCAGTTTAGCCCAGGGAGGTTCACCCCTCCACTTT | . | TRBV12-3/TRBV12-4 | . | TRBJ1-6
CASSAPTGGPTDTQYF | TGCGCCAGCAGCGCCCCGACAGGGGGCCCCACAGATACGCAGTATTTT | few | TRBV5-1 | TRBD1 | TRBJ2-3
CATSDFGGRDQETQYF | TGTGCCACCAGTGATTTCGGGGGCAGAGACCAAGAGACCCAGTACTTC | once | TRBV24-1 | . | TRBJ2-5
CASSPTLSGLPTDTQYF | TGTGCCAGCAGCCCCACCCTTAGCGGGCTGCCTACAGATACGCAGTATTTT | few | TRBV7-9 | TRBD2 | TRBJ2-3
CASSSGTTADTQYF | TGTGCCAGCAGCTCAGGGACTACGGCAGATACGCAGTATTTT | few | TRBV5-4 | TRBD2 | TRBJ2-3
CASSPPRDRGRNEQFF | TGTGCCAGCTCACCACCCAGGGACAGGGGTAGGAATGAGCAGTTCTTC | . | TRBV18 | TRBD1 | TRBJ2-1
CASSLAGGTNTDTQYF | TGTGCCAGCAGCTTAGCGGGAGGTACCAACACAGATACGCAGTATTTT | . | TRBV7-3 | TRBD2 | TRBJ2-3
CASRKTGEYYGYTF | TGTGCCAGCAGAAAAACCGGCGAATACTATGGCTACACCTTC | . | TRBV6-2/TRBV6-3 | . | TRBJ1-2
CASSWTAAHRDTQYF | TGTGCCAGCAGTTGGACCGCGGCCCACAGGGATACGCAGTATTTT | . | TRBV12-3/TRBV12-4 | . | TRBJ2-3
CASKWLQDNEQFF | TGTGCCAGCAAATGGCTGCAAGACAATGAGCAGTTCTTC | once | TRBV6-6 | . | TRBJ2-1
CASSQDERISSTDTQYF | TGTGCCAGCAGCCAAGACGAGCGTATCTCTAGCACAGATACGCAGTATTTT | . | TRBV14 | . | TRBJ2-3
CSARVTWGETQYF | TGCAGTGCTAGAGTCACTTGGGGGGAGACCCAGTACTTC | . | TRBV20-1 | . | TRBJ2-5
CASSQDLWGSGNTEAFF | TGTGCCAGCAGCCAAGATTTGTGGGGGTCAGGGAACACTGAAGCTTTCTTT | . | TRBV4-2 | . | TRBJ1-1
CASNLRISGGGLNEQFF | TGTGCCAGCAACCTGAGAATTAGCGGGGGGGGTTTAAATGAGCAGTTCTTC | . | TRBV7-6 | TRBD2 | TRBJ2-1
CASSPWTGLEQYF | TGTGCCAGCAGTCCATGGACGGGCTTGGAGCAGTACTTC | . | TRBV27 | . | TRBJ2-7